One sample yielded the 8 T cell receptor beta chains listed below, sequenced in a study of OX40 agonist ivuxolimab in advanced cancers. Repertoires were generated with immunoSEQ multiplex PCR, while TCRdb's copy carries only in-frame clones and drops some. The sample carries roughly 80,000 clones, about 93% recorded once. The sequences come from CD4+ or CD8+ T cells sorted from blood, collected in a trial of the OX40 agonist ivuxolimab. Source of these receptors: an adult with an advanced solid tumor such as melanoma, head and neck, liver or kidney cancer.

This clone was counted a single time. This chain connects TRBV15 to TRBJ2-1, with D unclear. The CDR3 has 13 residues. Trimming cost V 5 bases and J 3 bases, with 8 bases left between them. Per the germline V gene, CDR1 is LNHNV and CDR2 is YYDKDF (reference sequence). CDR3 nucleotide sequence: TGTGCCACCAGCCGACTGGACTACAATGAGCAGTTCTTC. It specifies CATSRLDYNEQFF.

This clone was seen a single time. The rearrangement links TRBV7-9 to TRBJ2-6, with D unresolved. The CDR3 is made up of 19 amino acids. Trimming pared 1 base from V and 1 base from J, leaving 17 bases between. CDR1 and CDR2 (germline): SEHNR, FQNEAQ (reference sequence). In nucleotides, the CDR3 is TGTGCCAGCAGCTTAGGTGGGTCGTATACCGGTTCTGGGGCCAACGTCCTGACTTTC. Translation: CASSLGGSYTGSGANVLTF.

The rearrangement links TRBV14 to TRBJ1-2; 8 nucleotides line up with TRBD1. V dropped 1 base and J dropped 4; count of bases not matched to a gene: 14. The germline V gene encodes CDR1 SGHDN and CDR2 FVKESK. The CDR3 runs 18 residues. CDR3 region: CASSQVVMSGRGLYGYTF. Written as DNA, the CDR3 is TGTGCCAGCAGCCAAGTTGTCATGTCGGGCAGGGGGCTCTATGGCTACACCTTC.

This chain links TRBV29-1 with TRBJ1-1; D is uncertain. CDR1 and CDR2 (germline): SQVTM, ANQGSEA. This CDR3 spans 14 amino acids. Trimming stripped 0 bases from V and 0 bases from J, with 8 bases between. In DNA form, the CDR3 reads TGCAGCGTTGAAGATCTTGACCTGAACACTGAAGCTTTCTTT. This encodes CSVEDLDLNTEAFF.

J is TRBJ1-3 and V is TRBV7-6, with TRBD1 matching 10 bases. The CDR3 contains 16 residues. With 7 bases clipped from V and 4 bases from J, the junction kept 10 bases outside the gene matches. Germline V gene sequence: CDR1 SGHVS, CDR2 FNYEAQ. The CDR3 loop is CASTLTTGGDGNTIYF. Written as DNA, the CDR3 is TGTGCCAGCACCCTAACGACAGGGGGCGACGGAAACACCATATATTTT. Full variable domain (rest looked up from reference TRBV7-6 and TRBJ1-3): GAGVSQSPRYKVTKRGQDVALRCDPISGHVSLYWYRQALGQGPEFLTYFNYEAQQDKSGLPNDRFSAERPEGSISTLTIQRTEQRDSAMYRCASTLTTGGDGNTIYFGEGSWLTVV.

The chain recombines TRBV7-6 with TRBJ2-7; 9 bases line up with TRBD2. This CDR3 comprises 15 residues. The germline gives CDR1 SGHVS, CDR2 FNYEAQ. The J segment lost 2 bases and the V segment lost 1 base, leaving 3 bases of the junction unmatched. The CDR3 nucleotides are TGTGCCAGCAGCTTAGGAGCGGGAGGTACCTACGAGCAGTACTTC. Protein sequence: CASSLGAGGTYEQYF.

The chain employs TRBV6-5 and TRBJ1-2, with D tentatively TRBD1 (5 bases). V was pared by 4 bases and J by 4 bases, with 10 bases between. The CDR3 spans 13 residues. Germline CDR1 reads MNHEY; CDR2 reads SVGAGI. Here the CDR3 DNA reads TGTGCCAGCAGTTCCGACAGACTCTATGGCTACACCTTC. Translating gives CASSSDRLYGYTF.

This rearrangement joins TRBV13 to TRBJ1-1; no definite D call. With 2 bases removed from V and 1 base from J, the gap between germline ends came to 11 bases. Per germline, CDR1 PRHDT and CDR2 FYEKMQ (reference sequence). This CDR3 is built from 15 residues. The CDR3 loop is CASSLSGSGNTEAFF. In nucleotides, the CDR3 is TGTGCCAGCAGCTTATCTGGGTCCGGGAACACTGAAGCTTTCTTT. Drawing the rest from reference TRBV13 and TRBJ1-1, the complete variable domain is AAGVIQSPRHLIKEKRETATLKCYPIPRHDTVYWYQQGPGQDPQFLISFYEKMQSDKGSIPDRFSAQQFSDYHSELNMSSLELGDSALYFCASSLSGSGNTEAFFGQGTRLTVV.